A selection of T cell receptor beta chains follows, all from one sample in a study of cytomegalovirus exposure and HLA in healthy donors. Profiling relied on immunoSEQ multiplex PCR, and the TCRdb table lists in-frame clones only, not all of them. The sample shows 150,000 to 200,000 clones, around 80% of them seen only once. The sequenced material came from PBMCs. These receptors were obtained from a woman aged 18-29 years in good health and CMV-seronegative. Each CDR3 is given with its conserved first and last residue. A D gene is named only where the DNA matches it firmly. Clone size, where shown, is once, few, many, or a class for clones that have expanded.

>.|TRBD1|TRBV7-2|TRBJ1-6
TGTGCCAGCAGCTCTACTGGGACAGGAACATACTATAATTCACCCCTCCACTTT
CASSSTGTGTYYNSPLHF
>.|.|TRBV28|TRBJ2-7
TGTGCCAGCAGTTTAGGAGGCCCCTACGAGCAGTACTTC
CASSLGGPYEQYF
>.|.|TRBV27|TRBJ1-1
TGTGCCAGCAGTCGTCAGGGGTTCACTGAAGCTTTCTTT
CASSRQGFTEAFF
>few|.|TRBV25-1|TRBJ1-2
TGTGCCAGCAGTGAATACGGCAGGGTCTATGGCTACACCTTC
CASSEYGRVYGYTF
>.|TRBD2|TRBV15|TRBJ2-7
TGTGCCACCGCCGGGACTACGGGCGGCGAGCAGTACTTC
CATAGTTGGEQYF
>.|.|TRBV15|TRBJ2-4
TGTGCCACCAGCAGCGGTACAGGCGGTTGGGCCAAAAACATTCAGTACTTC
CATSSGTGGWAKNIQYF
>once|.|TRBV7-9|TRBJ1-1
TGTGCCAGCAACAAAATCCTGGGAGGGACCACTGAAGCTTTCTTT
CASNKILGGTTEAFF
>.|.|TRBV6-5|TRBJ2-7
TGTGCCAGCAGTTACCAGGGGATTTCCTACGAGCGGTACTTC
CASSYQGISYERYF
>.|TRBD2|TRBV7-9|TRBJ2-3
TGTGCCAGCAGCTTAGGCGCGGGAGAGAGGGATACGCAGTATTTT
CASSLGAGERDTQYF
>.|.|TRBV18|TRBJ2-7
TGTGCCAGCTCACCGGGAGCCGGGACTCCCATGGGCGAGCAGTACTTC
CASSPGAGTPMGEQYF
>.|TRBD1|TRBV19|TRBJ2-7
TGTGCCAGTAGTCGAGCCCGGGACAGGGGGTACGAGCAGTACTTC
CASSRARDRGYEQYF
>.|.|TRBV25-1|TRBJ1-6
TGCGCCAGCTCCCAGACAGGTTTTGGGGGACCCTATAATTCACCCCTCCACTTT
CASSQTGFGGPYNSPLHF
>few|TRBD2|TRBV19|TRBJ2-3
TGTGCCAGTAGTATAGTACTAGCGGGAGGGCCCGGAGATACGCAGTATTTT
CASSIVLAGGPGDTQYF
>.|.|TRBV7-8|TRBJ2-7
TGTGCCAGCAGCTTCGGACACGACTCCTACGAGCAGTACTTC
CASSFGHDSYEQYF
>.|TRBD2|TRBV20-1|TRBJ2-3
TGCAGTGGAGCGGGAGCTGATACGCAGTATTTT
CSGAGADTQYF
>.|TRBD2|TRBV30|TRBJ2-5
TGTGCCTGGGGGCGCGGGAGGACGGGAGAGACCCAGTACTTC
CAWGRGRTGETQYF
>.|.|TRBV6-1|TRBJ1-5
TGTGCCAGCAGTGAAGGGGCACGGGGTAGCAATCAGCCCCAGCATTTT
CASSEGARGSNQPQHF
>.|.|TRBV10-3|TRBJ2-7
TGTGCCATCAGTGAGCCGACAGGCCCTACCTACGAGCAGTACTTC
CAISEPTGPTYEQYF
>few|.|TRBV13|TRBJ1-4
TGTGCCAGCAGGGGGCAGGGGATTGGGGATGAAAAACTGTTTTTT
CASRGQGIGDEKLFF
>.|TRBD1|TRBV6-6|TRBJ2-5
TGTGCCAGCACCTTAGGGGGCGCGGAGACCCAGTACTTC
CASTLGGAETQYF
>.|TRBD1|TRBV7-2|TRBJ2-2
TGTGCCAGCAGCTGGACAGGGGACTACAACACCGGGGAGCTGTTTTTT
CASSWTGDYNTGELFF
>.|TRBD2|TRBV7-9|TRBJ2-1
TGTGCCAGCAGCCCTAGGGGAAGGACGGGAGGTGGGTACAATGAGCAGTTCTTC
CASSPRGRTGGGYNEQFF
>.|TRBD2|TRBV5-5|TRBJ2-7
TGTGCCAGCAGCCCCGCTCGACTAGCGGGGGCCTACGAGCAGTACTTC
CASSPARLAGAYEQYF
>.|.|TRBV7-9|TRBJ2-3
TGTGCCAGCAGCTATCACAGGACAGATACGCAGTATTTT
CASSYHRTDTQYF
>few|TRBD1|TRBV19|TRBJ1-1
TGTGCCAGTGGACAGGGTGGTACTGAAGCTTTCTTT
CASGQGGTEAFF
>.|.|TRBV7-8|TRBJ2-7
TGTGCCAGCAGCCTCAGCGGTAGCTCCTACGAGCAGTACTTC
CASSLSGSSYEQYF
>.|TRBD1|TRBV19|TRBJ2-7
TGTGCCAGTAGTGTCGTATTGGGACAGGGCTACGAGCAGTACTTC
CASSVVLGQGYEQYF
>.|.|TRBV7-9|TRBJ2-7
TGTGCCAGCAGCAGCCCAGCCCCGGGGTCTGGCGAGCAGTACTTC
CASSSPAPGSGEQYF
>.|TRBD2|TRBV2|TRBJ2-7
TGTGCCAGCAGAGTCCAAGCGGGAGACTACGAGCAGTACTTC
CASRVQAGDYEQYF
>few|.|TRBV4-1|TRBJ1-2
TGCGCCAGCAGCCAAGGAGAGTCGGCAGGGAATGGCTACACCTTC
CASSQGESAGNGYTF
>.|TRBD2|TRBV16|TRBJ2-1
TGTGCCAGCAGCCAAGGCCTAGCGGAACACAATGAGCAGTTCTTC
CASSQGLAEHNEQFF
>few|.|TRBV5-1|TRBJ2-1
TGCGCCAGCAGCTTGGCCGGAACAGGGTACGAGCAGTTCTTC
CASSLAGTGYEQFF
>.|.|TRBV6-5|TRBJ2-3
TGTGCCAGCAGTTACTCTGCTGTACCCCCGGGAGATACGCAGTATTTT
CASSYSAVPPGDTQYF